This TCR beta chain was captured in a study of T cells after somatic rescue of genetic block. Germline CDR1 and CDR2: SGHDN and FVKESK. There are 14 residues in the CDR3. V lost 6 bases and J lost 9; bases outside the gene matches: 9. TCRdb's copy holds only in-frame clones and misses some; the assay was immunoSEQ multiplex PCR. The table has about 110,000 clones, under 95% seen once; the top ten hold around 1.5%. The receptor comes from a woman between 18 and 30 years old. Sequenced material: peripheral blood mononuclear cells (PBMCs). The genes are TRBV14 and TRBJ2-2; 8 nucleotides line up with TRBD1. This CDR3 reads CASSHPGQGRELFF. The CDR3 nucleotides are TGTGCCAGCAGTCATCCAGGACAGGGCAGGGAGCTGTTTTTT. Full variable domain (missing parts from reference TRBV14 and TRBJ2-2): EAGVTQFPSHSVIEKGQTVTLRCDPISGHDNLYWYRRVMGKEIKFLLHFVKESKQDESGMPNNRFLAERTGGTYSTLKVQPAELEDSGVYFCASSHPGQGRELFFGEGSRLTVL.